A selection of T cell receptor beta chains follows, all from one sample in a study of T-cell memory formation after mild COVID-19. TCRdb processed the 5' RACE reads anew with MiXCR; each CDR3 protein has one entry. Here the sample spans around 400,000 distinct CDR3 sequences, approximately 24% being singletons. Sequencing was carried out using PBMCs or a T cell subset sorted from them (not recorded which). These receptors were collected from an adult woman who had mild COVID-19 (a few samples of this study predate the infection). Cell type and time point are not known. The CDR3 runs from the conserved cysteine through the conserved F or W. The D gene is left open where the match is weak. The size entry is marked missing in some rows and otherwise reads once, few, many or a size class.

cdr3_nt,cdr3_aa,d_call,v_call,clone_size,j_call
TGCAGTGCTAGGCGGGAACCCAACGAGCAGTACTTC,CSARREPNEQYF,NA,TRBV20-1,NA,TRBJ2-7
TGCAGTGCTAGAGAAACAGGGGGCACCGGGGAGCTGTTTTTT,CSARETGGTGELFF,TRBD1,TRBV20-1,NA,TRBJ2-2
TGTGCCACCAGTGATTACCGAGGGACAGACACAGATACGCAGTATTTT,CATSDYRGTDTDTQYF,TRBD1,TRBV24-1,NA,TRBJ2-3
TGTGCTAGCAGCCCCCTGGGAGGAAACACCATATATTTT,CASSPLGGNTIYF,NA,TRBV7-7,NA,TRBJ1-3
TGTGCCAGCAGCTTGGATAGCAGGGACACAAGGGAAGCTTTCTTT,CASSLDSRDTREAFF,NA,TRBV5-4,NA,TRBJ1-1
TGCAGTGCTAGGGTGACGGGCTCTGGAAACACCATATATTTT,CSARVTGSGNTIYF,NA,TRBV20-1,few,TRBJ1-3
TGTGCCAGCAGTTTAGGGGTATTAGGCAATCAGCCCCAGCATTTT,CASSLGVLGNQPQHF,NA,TRBV12-3/TRBV12-4,few,TRBJ1-5
TGTGCCAGCTCGCTGGGGCAGGGAAAGGATTCACCCCTCCACTTT,CASSLGQGKDSPLHF,NA,TRBV18,NA,TRBJ1-6
TGTGCCACCAGTGAAGCCGGGACTTACAATGAGCAGTTCTTC,CATSEAGTYNEQFF,NA,TRBV24-1,NA,TRBJ2-1
TGTGCCAGCAGTCCACTAACAGGGGTCGGGCAGCCCCAGCATTTT,CASSPLTGVGQPQHF,TRBD1,TRBV12-3/TRBV12-4,NA,TRBJ1-5
TGTGCCAGCAGCTTAAGGGGCCGAGGGTCCGGGGGGGATACGCAGTATTTT,CASSLRGRGSGGDTQYF,TRBD2,TRBV7-3,NA,TRBJ2-3
TGTGCCAGCAGTGCCTCCGGGACAGGGATGTACGAGCAGTACTTC,CASSASGTGMYEQYF,TRBD1,TRBV25-1,NA,TRBJ2-7
TGTGCCAGCAGGCGGGACACCAGCTCCTACAATGAGCAGTTCTTC,CASRRDTSSYNEQFF,NA,TRBV6-5,NA,TRBJ2-1
TGTGCCAGCAGCTTGTTCACAGGGGGCGCGAGCAATCAGCCCCAGCATTTT,CASSLFTGGASNQPQHF,TRBD1,TRBV5-4,few,TRBJ1-5
TGTGCCAGCAGTGAACGTGGGGGGCCTGGAAACACCATATATTTT,CASSERGGPGNTIYF,NA,TRBV2,NA,TRBJ1-3
TGTGCCAGCAGTTTATACGGGGCCAACAATGAGCAGTTCTTC,CASSLYGANNEQFF,NA,TRBV12-3/TRBV12-4,NA,TRBJ2-1
TGTGCCAGCAGTTTGTGGACAGGGGGTAAAGAGACCCAGTACTTC,CASSLWTGGKETQYF,TRBD1,TRBV28,few,TRBJ2-5
TGTGCCAGCAGCTTGACAGGCTCTAAGGACGAGCAGTACTTC,CASSLTGSKDEQYF,NA,TRBV7-9,NA,TRBJ2-7
TGTGCCAGCAGCCAAGATACCCGGGAGGGCCGCCGGGAGCAGTACTTC,CASSQDTREGRREQYF,TRBD2,TRBV4-2,NA,TRBJ2-7
TGCAGTGCTGCGCCGGGACTAGCGGTTTACGAGCAGTACTTC,CSAAPGLAVYEQYF,TRBD2,TRBV20-1,few,TRBJ2-7
TGTGCCAGCAGCGCGACTAGCGGGCTCTCCTACGAGCAGTACTTC,CASSATSGLSYEQYF,TRBD2,TRBV7-8,few,TRBJ2-7